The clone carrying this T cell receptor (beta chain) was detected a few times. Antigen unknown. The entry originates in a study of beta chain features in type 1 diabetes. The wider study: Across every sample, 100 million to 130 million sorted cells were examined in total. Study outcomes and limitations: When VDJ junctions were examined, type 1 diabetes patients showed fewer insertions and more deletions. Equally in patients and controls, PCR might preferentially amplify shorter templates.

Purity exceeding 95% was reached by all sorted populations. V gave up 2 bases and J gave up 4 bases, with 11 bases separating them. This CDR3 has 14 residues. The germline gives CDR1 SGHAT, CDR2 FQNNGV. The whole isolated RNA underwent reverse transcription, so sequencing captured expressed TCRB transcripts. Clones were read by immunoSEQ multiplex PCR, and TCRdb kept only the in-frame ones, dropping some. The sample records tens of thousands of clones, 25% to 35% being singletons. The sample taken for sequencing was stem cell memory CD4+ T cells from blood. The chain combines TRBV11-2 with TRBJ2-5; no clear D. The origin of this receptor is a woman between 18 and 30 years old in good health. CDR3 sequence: CASSLSGGRETQYF. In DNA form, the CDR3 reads TGTGCCAGCAGCTTATCTGGCGGCAGAGAGACCCAGTACTTC.